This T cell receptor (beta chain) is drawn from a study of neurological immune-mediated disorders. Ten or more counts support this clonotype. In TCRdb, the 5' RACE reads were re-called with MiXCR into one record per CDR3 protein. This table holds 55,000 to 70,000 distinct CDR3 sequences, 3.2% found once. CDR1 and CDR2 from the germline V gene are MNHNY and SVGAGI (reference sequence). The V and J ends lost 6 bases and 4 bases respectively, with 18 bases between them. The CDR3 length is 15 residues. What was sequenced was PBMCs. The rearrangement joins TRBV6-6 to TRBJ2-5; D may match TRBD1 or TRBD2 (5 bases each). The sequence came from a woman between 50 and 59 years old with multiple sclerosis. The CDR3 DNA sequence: TGTGCCAGCAGAACGTGGGACCCAGCAGGAGAGACCCAGTACTTC. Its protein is CASRTWDPAGETQYF.